This TCR beta chain emerged from a study of T-cell memory formation after mild COVID-19. Germline-derived CDR1 and CDR2 are SEHNR and FQNEAQ (reference sequence). The CDR3 covers 12 residues. The ends were cut back, 3 bases at V and 3 bases at J, with 5 bases in the middle. TCRdb ran MiXCR on the 5' RACE reads and lists one entry per CDR3 protein. The sample records tens of thousands of distinct CDR3 sequences, about 13% being singletons. Sequencing used PBMCs or a T cell subset sorted from them (not recorded which). This clonotype originated in an adult woman who had mild COVID-19 (a few samples of this study predate the infection). Cell type and time point are not known. This sequence joins TRBV7-9 and TRBJ2-5; D unresolved. CDR3 residues: CASSLQKETQYF. The CDR3 nucleotides read TGTGCCAGCAGCTTGCAAAAAGAGACCCAGTACTTC.